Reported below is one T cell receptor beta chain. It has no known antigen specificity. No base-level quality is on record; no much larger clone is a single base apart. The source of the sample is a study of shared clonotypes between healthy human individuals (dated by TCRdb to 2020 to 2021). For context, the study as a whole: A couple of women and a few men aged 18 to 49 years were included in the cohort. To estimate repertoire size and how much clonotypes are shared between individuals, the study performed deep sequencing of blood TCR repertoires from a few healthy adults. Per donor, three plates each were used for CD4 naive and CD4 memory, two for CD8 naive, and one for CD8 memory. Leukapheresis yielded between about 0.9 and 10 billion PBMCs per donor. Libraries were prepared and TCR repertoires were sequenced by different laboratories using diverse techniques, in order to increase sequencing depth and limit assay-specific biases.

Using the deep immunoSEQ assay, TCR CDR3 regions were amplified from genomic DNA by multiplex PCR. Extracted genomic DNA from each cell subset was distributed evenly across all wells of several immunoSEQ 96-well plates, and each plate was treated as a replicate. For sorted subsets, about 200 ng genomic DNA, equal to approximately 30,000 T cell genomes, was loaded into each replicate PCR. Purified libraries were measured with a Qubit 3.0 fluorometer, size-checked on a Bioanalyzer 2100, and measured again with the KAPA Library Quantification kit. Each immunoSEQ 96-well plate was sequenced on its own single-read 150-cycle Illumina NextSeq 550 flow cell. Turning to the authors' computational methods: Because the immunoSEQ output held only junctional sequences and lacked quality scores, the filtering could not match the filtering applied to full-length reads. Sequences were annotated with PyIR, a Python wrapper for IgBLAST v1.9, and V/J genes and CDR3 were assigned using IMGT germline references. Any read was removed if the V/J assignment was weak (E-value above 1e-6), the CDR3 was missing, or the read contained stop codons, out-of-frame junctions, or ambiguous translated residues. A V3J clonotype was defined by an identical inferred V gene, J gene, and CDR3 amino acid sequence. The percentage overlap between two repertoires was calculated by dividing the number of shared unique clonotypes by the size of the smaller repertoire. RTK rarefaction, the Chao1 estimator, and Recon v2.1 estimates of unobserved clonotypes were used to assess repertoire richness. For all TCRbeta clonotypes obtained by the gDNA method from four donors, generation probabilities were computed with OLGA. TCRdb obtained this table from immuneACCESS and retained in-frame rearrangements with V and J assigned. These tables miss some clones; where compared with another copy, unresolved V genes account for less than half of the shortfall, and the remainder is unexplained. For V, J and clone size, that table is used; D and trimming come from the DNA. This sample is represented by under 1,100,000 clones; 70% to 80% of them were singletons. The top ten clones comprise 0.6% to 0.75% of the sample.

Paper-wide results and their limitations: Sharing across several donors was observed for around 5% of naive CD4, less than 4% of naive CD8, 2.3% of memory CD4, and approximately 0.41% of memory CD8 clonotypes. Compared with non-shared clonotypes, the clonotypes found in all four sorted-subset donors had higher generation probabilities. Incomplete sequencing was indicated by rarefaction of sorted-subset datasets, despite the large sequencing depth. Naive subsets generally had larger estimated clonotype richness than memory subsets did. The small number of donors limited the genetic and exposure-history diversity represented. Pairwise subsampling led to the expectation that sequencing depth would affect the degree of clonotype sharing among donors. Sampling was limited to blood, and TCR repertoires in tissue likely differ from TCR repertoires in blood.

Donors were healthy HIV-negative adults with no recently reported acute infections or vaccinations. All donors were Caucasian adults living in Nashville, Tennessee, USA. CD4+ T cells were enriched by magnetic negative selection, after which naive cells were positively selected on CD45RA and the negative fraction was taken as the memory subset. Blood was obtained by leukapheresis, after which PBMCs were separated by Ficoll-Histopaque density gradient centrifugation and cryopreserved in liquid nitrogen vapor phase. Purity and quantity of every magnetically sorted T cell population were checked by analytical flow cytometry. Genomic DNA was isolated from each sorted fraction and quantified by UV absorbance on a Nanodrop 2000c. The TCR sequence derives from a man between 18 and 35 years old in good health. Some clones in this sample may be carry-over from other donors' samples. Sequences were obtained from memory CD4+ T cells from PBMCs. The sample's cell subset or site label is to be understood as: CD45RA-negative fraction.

In nucleotide form, the sequence is TGTGCCAGCAGTTACAGGGACAGGGCGTATGGCTACACCTTC. This is translated as CASSYRDRAYGYTF. The chain uses TRBV6-6 and TRBJ1-2, with 9 bases matching TRBD1. The germline V gene (reference sequence) specifies MNHNY as CDR1 and SVGAGI as CDR2. V ends up 2 bases short and J 5 bases short, with an unmatched junction base count of 3. The CDR3 spans 14 residues, from the cysteine through the phenylalanine. Only the CDR3 portion is preserved as DNA: 42 bases, with reading frame beginning at the first base.